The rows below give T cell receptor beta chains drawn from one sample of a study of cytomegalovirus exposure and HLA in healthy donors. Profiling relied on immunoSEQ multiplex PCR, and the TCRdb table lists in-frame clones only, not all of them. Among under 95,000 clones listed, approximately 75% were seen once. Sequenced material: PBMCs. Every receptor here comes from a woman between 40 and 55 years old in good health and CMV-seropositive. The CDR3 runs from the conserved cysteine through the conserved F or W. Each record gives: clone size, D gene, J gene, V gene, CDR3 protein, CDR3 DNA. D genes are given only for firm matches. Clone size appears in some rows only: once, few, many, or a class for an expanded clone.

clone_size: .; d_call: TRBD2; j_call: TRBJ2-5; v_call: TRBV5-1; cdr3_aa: CASSSSGGGRVPETQYF; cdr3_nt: TGCGCCAGCAGCTCTAGCGGGGGCGGTCGTGTCCCAGAGACCCAGTACTTC
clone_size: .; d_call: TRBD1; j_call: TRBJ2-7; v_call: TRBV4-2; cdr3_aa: CASSQDVAGGATEQYF; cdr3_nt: TGTGCCAGCAGCCAAGATGTGGCAGGGGGCGCAACCGAGCAGTACTTC
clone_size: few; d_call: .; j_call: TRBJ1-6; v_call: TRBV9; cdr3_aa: CASSVDVRAAYNSPLHF; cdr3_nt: TGTGCCAGCAGCGTAGACGTCAGGGCGGCCTATAATTCACCCCTCCACTTT
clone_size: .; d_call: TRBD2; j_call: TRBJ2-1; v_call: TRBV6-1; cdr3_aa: CASRAGGYNEQFF; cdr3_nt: TGTGCCAGCAGGGCGGGGGGATACAATGAGCAGTTCTTC
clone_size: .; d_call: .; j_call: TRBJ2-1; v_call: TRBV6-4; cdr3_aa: CASSEGLAYEQFF; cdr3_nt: TGTGCCAGCAGTGAGGGACTTGCCTATGAGCAGTTCTTC
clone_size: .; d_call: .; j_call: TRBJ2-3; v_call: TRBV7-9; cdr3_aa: CASSLVQGRGADTQYF; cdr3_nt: TGTGCCAGCAGCTTAGTTCAGGGGCGCGGAGCAGATACGCAGTATTTT
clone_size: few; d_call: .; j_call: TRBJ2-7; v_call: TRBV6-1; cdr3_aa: CASSGTGQYSYEQYF; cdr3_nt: TGTGCCAGCAGTGGAACCGGACAGTATTCCTACGAGCAGTACTTC
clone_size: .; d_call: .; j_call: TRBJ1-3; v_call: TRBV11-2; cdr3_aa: CASSGRQSRNTIYF; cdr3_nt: TGTGCCAGCAGCGGTCGACAGTCCCGAAACACCATATATTTT
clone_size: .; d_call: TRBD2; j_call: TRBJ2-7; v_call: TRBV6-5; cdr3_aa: CASTNPRGGVHEQYF; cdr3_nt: TGTGCCAGCACCAATCCGCGGGGGGGGGTTCACGAGCAGTACTTC
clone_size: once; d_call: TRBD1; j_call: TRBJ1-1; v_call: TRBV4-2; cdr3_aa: CASSQPGQGVRDTEAFF; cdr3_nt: TGTGCCAGCAGCCAACCGGGACAGGGGGTGAGAGACACTGAAGCTTTCTTT
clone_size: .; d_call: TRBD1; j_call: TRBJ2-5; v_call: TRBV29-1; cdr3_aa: CSVSDRARETQYF; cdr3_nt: TGCAGCGTATCTGACAGGGCACGGGAGACCCAGTACTTC
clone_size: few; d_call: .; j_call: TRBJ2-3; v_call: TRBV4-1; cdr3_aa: CASSRYGGSTDTQYF; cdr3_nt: TGCGCCAGCAGCCGTTATGGGGGGAGCACAGATACGCAGTATTTT